This note documents a single T cell receptor (beta chain) sequence. Its matching antigen is unknown. This specimen belongs to a study of vaccination and CD4 T cells after COVID-19. Trimming took 5 bases from V and 4 from J; bases not matched to a gene: 7. Germline lookup yields CDR1 MNHEY and CDR2 SVGEGT. This CDR3 is 14 amino acids long. Treatment in this sample: roughly nine-day PBMC culture with coronavirus spike peptide pools or control peptides (ViraFEST assay). The Oncomine TCR Beta short-read assay generated sequence data from the DNA of cultured CD4+ T cells. TCRdb ran MiXCR on the PCR reads and lists one entry per CDR3 protein. Among tens of thousands of distinct CDR3 sequences listed, roughly 60% were seen once.

The source was CD4+ T cells from blood, cultured in vitro, collected before SARS-CoV-2 vaccination. The TCR sequence derives from a human donor who received a COVID-19 vaccine. The J gene is TRBJ1-1, the V gene TRBV6-2 or TRBV6-3; TRBD1 agrees at 7 bases. CDR3 protein: CASSTLQGRTEAFF. DNA of the CDR3: TGTGCCAGCAGTACACTACAGGGGCGCACTGAAGCTTTCTTT.